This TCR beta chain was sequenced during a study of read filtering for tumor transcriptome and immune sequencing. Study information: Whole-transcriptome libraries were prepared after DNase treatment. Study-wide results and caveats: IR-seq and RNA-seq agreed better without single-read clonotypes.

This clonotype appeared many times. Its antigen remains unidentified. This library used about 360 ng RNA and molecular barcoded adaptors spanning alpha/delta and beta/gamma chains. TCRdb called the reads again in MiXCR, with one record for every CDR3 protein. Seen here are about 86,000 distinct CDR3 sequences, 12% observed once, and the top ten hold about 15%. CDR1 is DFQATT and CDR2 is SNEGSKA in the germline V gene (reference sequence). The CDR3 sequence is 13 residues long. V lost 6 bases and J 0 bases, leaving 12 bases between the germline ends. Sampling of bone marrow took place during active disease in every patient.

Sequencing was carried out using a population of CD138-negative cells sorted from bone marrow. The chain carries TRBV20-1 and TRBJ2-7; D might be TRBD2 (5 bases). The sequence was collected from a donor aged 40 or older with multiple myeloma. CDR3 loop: CSARRGSSYEQYF. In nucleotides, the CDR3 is TGCAGTGCCAGAAGAGGGAGCTCCTACGAGCAGTACTTC.